This is a list of T cell receptor beta chains from one sample in a study of cytomegalovirus exposure and HLA in healthy donors. The table came from immunoSEQ multiplex PCR; TCRdb's copy has only in-frame clones and leaves some out. The top ten hold over 2.5% of the sample, which has tens of thousands of clones, roughly 69% seen once. The specimen sequenced was PBMCs. These receptors were obtained from a woman aged 45-65 years in good health and CMV-seronegative. Each CDR3 is given with its conserved first and last residue.

len: 13; v_gene: TRBV6-5; j_gene: TRBJ1-1; CDR3aa: CASSLRTATEAFF
len: 23; v_gene: TRBV9; j_gene: TRBJ1-4; CDR3aa: CASSPSPRTVPSPRTDNNEKLFF
len: 15; v_gene: TRBV4-2; j_gene: TRBJ2-7; CDR3aa: CASSQAGTRLSEQYF
len: 15; v_gene: TRBV7-2; j_gene: TRBJ2-4; CDR3aa: CASSLDSASGGIQYF
len: 14; v_gene: TRBV4-1; j_gene: TRBJ1-3; CDR3aa: CASSQAYSGNTIYF
len: 16; v_gene: TRBV19; j_gene: TRBJ1-6; CDR3aa: CASSVTGTGSDSPLHF
len: 15; v_gene: TRBV29-1; j_gene: TRBJ1-1; CDR3aa: CSVSPGQGMNTEAFF
len: 12; v_gene: TRBV7-9; j_gene: TRBJ2-1; CDR3aa: CASSFGVNEQFF
len: 15; v_gene: TRBV5-4; j_gene: TRBJ2-7; CDR3aa: CASSTTGTQAYEQYF
len: 15; v_gene: TRBV29-1; j_gene: TRBJ2-7; CDR3aa: CSVKGGGGLTYEQYF
len: 13; v_gene: TRBV11-2; j_gene: TRBJ2-1; CDR3aa: CASSSDRGNEQFF
len: 14; v_gene: TRBV6-5; j_gene: TRBJ2-7; CDR3aa: CASTKTGTSGEQYF
len: 15; v_gene: TRBV27; j_gene: TRBJ1-6; CDR3aa: CASSLYGTVTSPLHF
len: 15; v_gene: TRBV5-1; j_gene: TRBJ1-2; CDR3aa: CASSLAQGVLYGYTF
len: 15; v_gene: TRBV4-3; j_gene: TRBJ2-1; CDR3aa: CASSQAGGLYNEQFF
len: 15; v_gene: TRBV6-8; j_gene: TRBJ2-5; CDR3aa: CASSYSRRVWETQYF
len: 14; v_gene: TRBV7-2; j_gene: TRBJ2-3; CDR3aa: CASSSSALADTQYF